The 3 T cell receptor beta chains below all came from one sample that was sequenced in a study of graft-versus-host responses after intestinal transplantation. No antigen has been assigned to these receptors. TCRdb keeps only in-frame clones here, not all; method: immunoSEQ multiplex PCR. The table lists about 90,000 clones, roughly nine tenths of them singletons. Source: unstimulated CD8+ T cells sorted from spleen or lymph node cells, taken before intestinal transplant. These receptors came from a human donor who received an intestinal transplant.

CDR3 nucleotides: TGTGCCAGCAGCGGGAGTGATCTAAGGAATGAGCAGTTCTTC. Its translation is CASSGSDLRNEQFF. V and J are TRBV9 and TRBJ2-1, with D hard to call. V gave up 3 bases and J gave up 7 bases, with 14 bases separating them. The CDR3 extends over 14 amino acids. CDR1 SGDLS and CDR2 YYNGEE come from the germline V gene.

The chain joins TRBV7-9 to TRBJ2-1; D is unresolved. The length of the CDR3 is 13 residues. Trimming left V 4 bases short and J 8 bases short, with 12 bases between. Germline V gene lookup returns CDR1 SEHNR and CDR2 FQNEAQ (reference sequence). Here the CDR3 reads CASSSIVGHEQFF. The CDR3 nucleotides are TGTGCCAGCAGCTCGATAGTGGGCCATGAGCAGTTCTTC.

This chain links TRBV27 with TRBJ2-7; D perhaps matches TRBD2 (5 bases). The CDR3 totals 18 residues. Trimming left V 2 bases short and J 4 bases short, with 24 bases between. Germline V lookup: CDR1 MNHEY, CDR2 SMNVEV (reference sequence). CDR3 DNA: TGTGCCAGCAGTTTAAATCCGAGGGTGGGGAATCTTCGTTACGAGCAGTACTTC. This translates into CASSLNPRVGNLRYEQYF.